Below, one T cell receptor beta chain is given with its context. This clonotype was detected a few times. What this receptor recognizes is not known. Germline is not matched at one junction end, which may reflect a read error. The data derive from a study of identical twins (dated by TCRdb to 2015 to 2016). For context, the study as a whole: TCR alpha and beta repertoires from monozygotic twins, unrelated adults of various ages and cord blood were deep-sequenced to test whether fetal clonotypes persist. To rule out contamination, replicate twin experiments were performed at different times with different library preparation protocols. General findings and caveats noted by the study authors: Zero-insertion analyses could be partly confounded by invariant T cells such as MAIT and iNKT, though diverse VJ usage argued against such confounding for most clonotypes. Fewer insertions were carried by abundant cord blood beta clonotypes, a similar but weaker trend appeared in young adult naive repertoires, and no such trend appeared in memory repertoires. The excess sharing between twins in beta out-of-frame sequences was weaker because fewer shared sequences reduced the signal-to-noise ratio. Recombination models systematically underestimated out-of-frame TCR alpha sharing in monozygotic twins but agreed with sharing between unrelated individuals. Out-of-frame TCR alpha sequences shared between twins showed an excess of low generation-probability sequences compared with coincidental sharing between unrelated individuals. Conclusions relied on cross-sectional statistical analysis, since the same donors could not be followed over many years.

Reading from cysteine to phenylalanine, the CDR3 counts 13 amino acids. Of all the DNA, just the CDR3 is kept, 39 bases in frame from base 1. Looking up the germline V gene yields CDR1 SGHRS and CDR2 YFSETQ. The library was obtained by 5' RACE. TCRdb records Illumina HiSeq 2000 as the sequencer. A universal primer binding site was introduced by template switching, and a unique molecular identifier was present in the final cDNA, enabling accurate counting of TCR cDNA molecules. Specific primers in the conserved constant-segment region were used to synthesize first-strand cDNA for the TCR alpha and beta chains. To control for contamination, every cDNA library carried two barcodes: a SMART-Mk sample barcode plus Illumina barcodes. Two successive PCR steps introduced TruSeq adapter sequences along with Illumina sample barcodes. The TCR alpha and beta cDNA libraries were sequenced on the Illumina HiSeq platform using custom primers. In the paper's pipeline: MiGEC was used to process raw reads and extract unique molecular identifiers, and MiXCR was used to find CDR3 positions. For each individual, recombination models were inferred using an EM algorithm with the repgenHMM and IGoR tools. The tcR package in R was used for shared clonotype analysis, with sharing normalized by the product of cloneset sizes. To study raw recombination free of thymic and clonal selection effects, out-of-frame nonproductive sequences were analyzed. TCRdb reworked the public reads: Q25 trimming with fastp, MiXCR clone assembly, productive beta chains retained. CDR3 protein duplicates are merged, each entry listing the most common genes and DNA. The V and J calls come from TCRdb's annotation, not from the publication. The sample yields about 280,000 distinct CDR3 sequences; about 8.1% were counted once. 2% to 2.5% of the sample belongs to the ten largest clones.

Every donor was a healthy Caucasian. The twin cohort consisted of three pairs of female monozygotic twins, all aged about 18 to 30 years. Miltenyi CD45RO+ enrichment and human naive T-cell isolation kits were used to isolate memory (CD45RO+) and naive T cells from PBMC. This sample also appeared in a second study, on yellow fever vaccine responses in identical twins. The second source states: The authors reported that the T cell response to vaccination in identical twins appeared partly convergent and partly personalized. The study precisely tracked vaccine-responding T cell clones in identical twins.

The origin of this receptor is a woman under 30 in good health. The material sequenced was memory (CD45RO+) T cells sorted from blood. The cell subset or site label corresponds to: CD45RO+ enriched T cells. The rearrangement combines TRBV5-1 with TRBJ2-7, and possibly TRBD2, on 6 matching bases. In nucleotides, the sequence is TGCGCCAGCAGATTGGACTACCTCTACGAGCAGTACTTC. This gives the protein CASRLDYLYEQYF.